A selection of T cell receptor beta chains follows, all from one sample in a study of vaccination and CD4 T cells after COVID-19. TCRdb re-analysed the PCR reads in MiXCR, keeping a single row per CDR3 protein. The sample contains 20,000 to 25,000 distinct CDR3 sequences, 43% of which appear only once. These receptors have no known antigen. The sequencing input was CD4+ T cells from blood, cultured in vitro. Receptors were obtained from a human donor who had recovered from COVID-19. Both conserved end residues are part of each CDR3. A D gene is named only where the DNA matches it firmly. Some rows mark clone size as missing; the rest say once, few, many or name a class of expanded clone.

V: TRBV7-2; size: .; J: TRBJ2-3; D: .; CDR3: CASIFAGSTDTQYF; DNA: TGTGCCAGCATCTTCGCAGGGAGCACAGATACGCAGTATTTT
V: TRBV4-3; size: .; J: TRBJ2-1; D: TRBD2; CDR3: CASSRGTSDHNEQFF; DNA: TGCGCCAGCAGCCGGGGGACTAGCGACCACAATGAGCAGTTCTTC
V: TRBV18; size: .; J: TRBJ2-5; D: TRBD1; CDR3: CASSPPDRGLETQYF; DNA: TGTGCCAGCTCACCTCCCGACAGGGGGCTGGAGACCCAGTACTTC
V: TRBV2; size: few; J: TRBJ2-3; D: .; CDR3: CASSYSGQFSTDTQYF; DNA: TGTGCCAGCAGTTACTCGGGGCAGTTTAGCACAGATACGCAGTATTTT
V: TRBV20-1; size: .; J: TRBJ2-2; D: .; CDR3: CSAAGTPRGELFF; DNA: TGCAGTGCTGCCGGGACTCCCCGCGGGGAGCTGTTTTTT
V: TRBV7-2; size: few; J: TRBJ1-5; D: .; CDR3: CASSLGGAGQPQHF; DNA: TGTGCCAGCAGCTTAGGGGGGGCTGGTCAGCCCCAGCATTTT
V: TRBV5-5; size: .; J: TRBJ1-6; D: .; CDR3: CASSLEWGARSPLHF; DNA: TGTGCCAGCAGCTTGGAGTGGGGGGCACGGTCACCCCTCCACTTT
V: TRBV5-1; size: once; J: TRBJ2-5; D: .; CDR3: CASSLVGRSTQYF; DNA: TGCGCCAGCAGCTTGGTAGGCAGGTCAACCCAGTACTTC
V: TRBV2; size: few; J: TRBJ1-2; D: .; CDR3: CASSTGPRYGYTF; DNA: TGTGCCAGCAGTACAGGGCCTCGGTATGGCTACACCTTC
V: TRBV7-9; size: .; J: TRBJ2-7; D: TRBD1; CDR3: CASSLMRDRGTGEQYF; DNA: TGTGCCAGCAGCTTAATGCGGGACAGGGGGACTGGAGAGCAGTACTTC
V: TRBV7-9; size: .; J: TRBJ1-1; D: .; CDR3: CASILVSNTEAFF; DNA: TGTGCCAGCATTTTAGTATCGAACACTGAAGCTTTCTTT
V: TRBV7-2; size: few; J: TRBJ2-1; D: TRBD1; CDR3: CASSFRGQGGNEQFF; DNA: TGTGCCAGCAGCTTTAGGGGACAGGGGGGCAATGAGCAGTTCTTC
V: TRBV2; size: .; J: TRBJ2-3; D: .; CDR3: CASTPTGIDTQYF; DNA: TGTGCCAGCACACCCACAGGGATAGATACGCAGTATTTT
V: TRBV27; size: .; J: TRBJ1-5; D: .; CDR3: CASSPDRNSNQPQHF; DNA: TGTGCCAGCAGCCCGGACAGAAATAGCAATCAGCCCCAGCATTTT
V: TRBV24-1; size: once; J: TRBJ2-1; D: .; CDR3: CATSDGGISYNEQFF; DNA: TGTGCCACCAGTGATGGAGGGATATCCTACAATGAGCAGTTCTTC
V: TRBV20-1; size: .; J: TRBJ2-5; D: .; CDR3: CSARDLAETQYF; DNA: TGCAGTGCTAGAGATCTAGCGGAGACCCAGTACTTC
V: TRBV7-9; size: few; J: TRBJ2-7; D: .; CDR3: CASSNRDPYEQYF; DNA: TGTGCCAGCAGCAACCGGGACCCCTACGAGCAGTACTTC
V: TRBV28; size: .; J: TRBJ2-1; D: TRBD1; CDR3: CASSSTGQGYNEQFF; DNA: TGTGCCAGCAGTTCTACGGGACAGGGGTACAATGAGCAGTTCTTC
V: TRBV12-3/TRBV12-4; size: few; J: TRBJ2-7; D: .; CDR3: CASSQQYEQYF; DNA: TGTGCCAGCAGTCAACAATACGAGCAGTACTTC
V: TRBV3-1; size: .; J: TRBJ2-5; D: TRBD2; CDR3: CASSQGASGGFLETQYF; DNA: TGTGCCAGCAGCCAAGGGGCTAGCGGGGGGTTCTTAGAGACCCAGTACTTC
V: TRBV20-1; size: .; J: TRBJ2-2; D: .; CDR3: CSARDPGTDTGELFF; DNA: TGCAGTGCTAGAGATCCCGGGACTGACACCGGGGAGCTGTTTTTT
V: TRBV28; size: .; J: TRBJ1-6; D: TRBD1; CDR3: CASTKQGSYNSPLHF; DNA: TGTGCCAGCACCAAACAGGGGTCATATAATTCACCCCTCCACTTT
V: TRBV24-1; size: .; J: TRBJ2-5; D: TRBD1; CDR3: CATQKPDREKGTQYF; DNA: TGTGCCACCCAGAAACCGGACAGGGAAAAGGGGACCCAGTACTTC
V: TRBV5-1; size: .; J: TRBJ2-3; D: .; CDR3: CASDTGGVWADTQYF; DNA: TGCGCCAGCGACACAGGGGGGGTTTGGGCAGATACGCAGTATTTT
V: TRBV29-1; size: .; J: TRBJ1-5; D: TRBD1; CDR3: CSVGDRSGQPQHF; DNA: TGCAGCGTTGGGGACAGGTCGGGTCAGCCCCAGCATTTT
V: TRBV2; size: .; J: TRBJ2-7; D: TRBD1; CDR3: CASRRDSYEQYF; DNA: TGTGCCAGCAGGAGGGACAGCTACGAGCAGTACTTC
V: TRBV11-3; size: few; J: TRBJ1-1; D: .; CDR3: CASSPSGWPNTEAFF; DNA: TGTGCCAGCAGCCCCTCCGGGTGGCCGAACACTGAAGCTTTCTTT
V: TRBV28; size: .; J: TRBJ1-5; D: .; CDR3: CASSLWFGRERRHQPQHF; DNA: TGTGCCAGCAGTTTATGGTTCGGTAGAGAGAGGAGACATCAGCCCCAGCATTTT
V: TRBV20-1; size: few; J: TRBJ2-3; D: TRBD2; CDR3: CSARGLAGGGNTDTQYF; DNA: TGCAGTGCTAGAGGGCTAGCGGGGGGCGGGAACACAGATACGCAGTATTTT
V: TRBV6-1; size: .; J: TRBJ2-5; D: .; CDR3: CASSKRSQAGGAEETQYF; DNA: TGTGCCAGCAGTAAGAGGTCCCAGGCGGGTGGGGCCGAAGAGACCCAGTACTTC
V: TRBV6-1; size: few; J: TRBJ2-5; D: TRBD1; CDR3: CASSPPQGEETQYF; DNA: TGTGCCAGCAGCCCTCCGCAGGGGGAAGAGACCCAGTACTTC
V: TRBV10-3; size: few; J: TRBJ1-5; D: TRBD1; CDR3: CAINDRGGQPQHF; DNA: TGTGCCATCAATGACAGGGGTGGTCAGCCCCAGCATTTT
V: TRBV24-1; size: once; J: TRBJ2-1; D: .; CDR3: CATSDIGPVSSYNEQFF; DNA: TGTGCCACCAGTGACATCGGACCCGTGAGCTCCTACAATGAGCAGTTCTTC
V: TRBV7-3; size: few; J: TRBJ1-1; D: .; CDR3: CASRPGGVGTEAFF; DNA: TGTGCCAGCAGACCGGGGGGGGTAGGGACTGAAGCTTTCTTT
V: TRBV4-2; size: .; J: TRBJ1-1; D: .; CDR3: CASSQDRGNTEAFF; DNA: TGTGCCAGCAGCCAAGACAGGGGGAACACTGAAGCTTTCTTT
V: TRBV19; size: .; J: TRBJ1-5; D: .; CDR3: CASSGQINQPQHF; DNA: TGTGCCAGTAGTGGTCAAATCAATCAGCCCCAGCATTTT
V: TRBV24-1; size: few; J: TRBJ1-6; D: .; CDR3: CATSDFLGDPWVDYNSPLHF; DNA: TGTGCCACCAGTGATTTCCTAGGGGACCCCTGGGTAGACTATAATTCACCCCTCCACTTT
V: TRBV7-2; size: .; J: TRBJ2-5; D: .; CDR3: CASSNQETQYF; DNA: TGTGCCAGCAGCAACCAAGAGACCCAGTACTTC
V: TRBV28; size: .; J: TRBJ2-5; D: TRBD2; CDR3: CASSLIAGVQETQYF; DNA: TGTGCCAGCAGTTTGATAGCGGGGGTCCAAGAGACCCAGTACTTC
V: TRBV28; size: .; J: TRBJ1-5; D: .; CDR3: CASRGYGNQPQHF; DNA: TGTGCCAGCAGGGGGTACGGGAATCAGCCCCAGCATTTT
V: TRBV7-2; size: few; J: TRBJ2-3; D: TRBD2; CDR3: CASSFTSGGAADTQYF; DNA: TGTGCCAGCAGCTTTACTAGCGGGGGGGCCGCAGATACGCAGTATTTT